This T cell receptor (beta chain) came from a study of T cells after yellow fever vaccination. TCRdb fed the 5' RACE reads into MiXCR, producing one record per CDR3 protein. This table has 450,000 to 600,000 distinct CDR3 sequences, approximately 13% appearing once. This clonotype showed up just a few times. This receptor was identified in a man younger than 40 who received the YFV17D yellow fever vaccine. This sample comprised PBMCs, obtained on the day of the yellow fever booster vaccination.

CDR3 sequence reads: CASSYSKGTGGLGELFF. The CDR3 DNA follows: TGTGCCAGCAGTTACTCGAAAGGGACAGGGGGCCTCGGGGAGCTGTTTTTT. The V call is TRBV6-5, the J call TRBJ2-2; 12 bases are shared with TRBD1. Trimming cost V 0 bases and J 7 bases; bases outside gene matches: 6. CDR3 size: 17 residues. Germline loops: CDR1 MNHEY, CDR2 SVGAGI.